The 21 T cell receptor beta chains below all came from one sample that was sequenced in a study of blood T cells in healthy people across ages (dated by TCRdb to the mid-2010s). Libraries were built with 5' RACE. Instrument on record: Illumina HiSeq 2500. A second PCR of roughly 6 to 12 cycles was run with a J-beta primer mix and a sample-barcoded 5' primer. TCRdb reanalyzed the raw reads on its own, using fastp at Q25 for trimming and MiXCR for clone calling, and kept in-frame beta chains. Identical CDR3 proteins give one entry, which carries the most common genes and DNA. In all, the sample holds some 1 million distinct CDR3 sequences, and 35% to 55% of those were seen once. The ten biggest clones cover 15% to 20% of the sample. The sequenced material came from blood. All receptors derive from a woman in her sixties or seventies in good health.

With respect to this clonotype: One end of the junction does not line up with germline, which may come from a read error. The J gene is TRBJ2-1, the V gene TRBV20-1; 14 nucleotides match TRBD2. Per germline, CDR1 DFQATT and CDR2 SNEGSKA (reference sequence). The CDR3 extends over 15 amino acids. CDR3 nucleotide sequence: TGCGGTGCTAGAGGGACTAGCGGGAGAGGCAATGAGCAGTTCTTC. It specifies CGARGTSGRGNEQFF.

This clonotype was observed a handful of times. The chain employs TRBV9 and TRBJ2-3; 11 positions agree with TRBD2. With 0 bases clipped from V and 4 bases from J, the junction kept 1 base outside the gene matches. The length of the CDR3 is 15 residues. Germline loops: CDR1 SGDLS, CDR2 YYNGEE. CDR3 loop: CASSVGGLAADTQYF. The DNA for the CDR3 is TGTGCCAGCAGCGTAGGGGGACTAGCGGCAGATACGCAGTATTTT. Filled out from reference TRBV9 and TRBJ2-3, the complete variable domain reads DSGVTQTPKHLITATGQRVTLRCSPRSGDLSVYWYQQSLDQGLQFLIQYYNGEERAKGNILERFSAQQFPDLHSELNLSSLELGDSALYFCASSVGGLAADTQYFGPGTRLTVL.

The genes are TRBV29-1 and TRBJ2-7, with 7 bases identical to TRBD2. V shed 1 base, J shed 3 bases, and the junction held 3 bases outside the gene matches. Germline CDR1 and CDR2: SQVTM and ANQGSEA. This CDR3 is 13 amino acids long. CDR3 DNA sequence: TGCAGCGTTGAAGCTGGGGGGGTCTACGAGCAGTACTTC. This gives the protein CSVEAGGVYEQYF.

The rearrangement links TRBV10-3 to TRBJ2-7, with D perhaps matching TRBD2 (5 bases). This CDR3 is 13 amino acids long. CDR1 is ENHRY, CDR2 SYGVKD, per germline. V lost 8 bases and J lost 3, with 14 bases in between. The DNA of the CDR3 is TGTGCCATCCGCGCAGCGGCCGACTACGAGCAGTACTTC. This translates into CAIRAAADYEQYF.

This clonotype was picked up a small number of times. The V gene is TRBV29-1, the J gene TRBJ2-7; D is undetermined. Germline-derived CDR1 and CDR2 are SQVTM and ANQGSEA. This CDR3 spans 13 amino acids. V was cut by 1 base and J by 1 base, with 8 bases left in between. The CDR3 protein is CSVEAQASYEQYF. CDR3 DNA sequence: TGCAGCGTTGAAGCCCAGGCTTCCTACGAGCAGTACTTC.

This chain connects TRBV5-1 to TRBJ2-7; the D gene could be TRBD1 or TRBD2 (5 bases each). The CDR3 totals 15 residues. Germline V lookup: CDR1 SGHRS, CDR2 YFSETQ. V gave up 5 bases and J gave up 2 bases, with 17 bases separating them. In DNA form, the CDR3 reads TGCGCCAGCAGATCCGGGACCGCTGAGACCTACGAGCAGTACTTC. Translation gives CASRSGTAETYEQYF.

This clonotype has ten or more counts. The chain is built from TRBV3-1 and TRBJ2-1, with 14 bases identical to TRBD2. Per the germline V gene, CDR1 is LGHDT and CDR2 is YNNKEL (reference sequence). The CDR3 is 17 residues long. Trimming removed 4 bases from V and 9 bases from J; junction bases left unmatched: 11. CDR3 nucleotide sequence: TGTGCCAGCAGCCGCTCCCGACTAGCGGGAGGGAGAATTGAGCAGTTCTTC. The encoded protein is CASSRSRLAGGRIEQFF.

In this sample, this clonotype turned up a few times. CDR3 DNA: TGTGCCAGCAGTTTTACGGCCGGGGAGCTGTTTTTT. Protein: CASSFTAGELFF. This chain uses TRBV12-3 or TRBV12-4 with TRBJ2-2; D not certain. Trimming left V 3 bases short and J 6 bases short, with 5 bases between. The CDR3 contains 12 residues.

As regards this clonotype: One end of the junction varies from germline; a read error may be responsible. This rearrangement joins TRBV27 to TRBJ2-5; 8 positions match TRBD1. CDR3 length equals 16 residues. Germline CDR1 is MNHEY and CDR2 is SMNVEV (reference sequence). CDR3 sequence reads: CASSPTGGLGGNEQYF. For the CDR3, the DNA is TGCGCCAGCAGTCCAACAGGGGGGTTAGGGGGCAATGAGCAGTACTTC.

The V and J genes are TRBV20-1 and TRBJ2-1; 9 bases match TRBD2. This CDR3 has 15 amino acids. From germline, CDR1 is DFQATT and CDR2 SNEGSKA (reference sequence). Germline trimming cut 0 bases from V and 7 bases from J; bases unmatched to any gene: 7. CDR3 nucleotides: TGCAGTGCTAGAGATCAGGCGGGAGGGATAAATGAGCAGTTCTTC. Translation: CSARDQAGGINEQFF.

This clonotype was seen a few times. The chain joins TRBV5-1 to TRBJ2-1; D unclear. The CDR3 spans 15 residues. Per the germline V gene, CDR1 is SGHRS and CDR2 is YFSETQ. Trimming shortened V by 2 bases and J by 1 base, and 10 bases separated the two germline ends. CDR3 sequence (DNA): TGCGCCAGCAGCTTTGCGACATTTTCCTACAATGAGCAGTTCTTC. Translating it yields CASSFATFSYNEQFF.

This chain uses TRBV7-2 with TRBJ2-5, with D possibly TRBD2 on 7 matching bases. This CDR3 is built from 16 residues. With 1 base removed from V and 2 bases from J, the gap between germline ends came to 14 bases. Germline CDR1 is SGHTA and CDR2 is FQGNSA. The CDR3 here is CASSLGVGGLQETQYF. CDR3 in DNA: TGTGCCAGCAGCTTAGGGGTGGGGGGGCTTCAAGAGACCCAGTACTTC.

The CDR3 protein is CASSFNQGEQYF. The CDR3 DNA reads TGTGCCAGCAGTTTTAATCAGGGTGAGCAGTACTTC. The chain combines TRBV28 with TRBJ2-7, with a tentative D call TRBD1 (5 bases). The CDR3 is made up of 12 amino acids. V lost 3 bases and J lost 7, with 10 bases in between. Germline CDR1 reads MDHEN; CDR2 reads SYDVKM.

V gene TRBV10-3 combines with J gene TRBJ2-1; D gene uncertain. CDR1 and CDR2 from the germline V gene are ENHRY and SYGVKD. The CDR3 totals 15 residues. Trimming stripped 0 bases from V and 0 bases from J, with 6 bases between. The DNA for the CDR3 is TGTGCCATCAGTGAGTCTACTACCTCCTACAATGAGCAGTTCTTC. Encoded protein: CAISESTTSYNEQFF.

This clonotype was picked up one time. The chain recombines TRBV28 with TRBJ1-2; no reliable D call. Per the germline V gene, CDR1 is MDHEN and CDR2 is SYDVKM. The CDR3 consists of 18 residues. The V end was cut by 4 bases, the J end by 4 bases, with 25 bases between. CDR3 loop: CASSSPQTVGFRFYGYTF. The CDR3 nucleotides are TGTGCCAGCAGTTCCCCTCAAACTGTTGGTTTTCGATTCTATGGCTACACCTTC.

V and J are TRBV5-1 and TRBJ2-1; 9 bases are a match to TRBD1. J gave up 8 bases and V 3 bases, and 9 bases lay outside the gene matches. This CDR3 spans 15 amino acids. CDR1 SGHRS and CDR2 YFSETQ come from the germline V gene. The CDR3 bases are TGCGCCAGCAGCTGGGGGGACAGGGCAGGGGATGAGCAGTTCTTC. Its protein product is CASSWGDRAGDEQFF.

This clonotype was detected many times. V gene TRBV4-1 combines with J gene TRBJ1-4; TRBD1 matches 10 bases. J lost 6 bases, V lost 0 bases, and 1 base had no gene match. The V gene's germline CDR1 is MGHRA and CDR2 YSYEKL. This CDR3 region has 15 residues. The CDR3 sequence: CASSQDGTGDEKLFF. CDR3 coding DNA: TGCGCCAGCAGCCAAGACGGGACAGGGGATGAAAAACTGTTTTTT.

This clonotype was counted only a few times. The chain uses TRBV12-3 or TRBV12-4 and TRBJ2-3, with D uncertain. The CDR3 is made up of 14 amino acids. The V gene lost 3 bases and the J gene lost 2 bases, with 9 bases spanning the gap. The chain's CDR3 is CASSFVDDTDTQYF. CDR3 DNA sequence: TGTGCCAGCAGTTTCGTTGACGACACAGATACGCAGTATTTT.

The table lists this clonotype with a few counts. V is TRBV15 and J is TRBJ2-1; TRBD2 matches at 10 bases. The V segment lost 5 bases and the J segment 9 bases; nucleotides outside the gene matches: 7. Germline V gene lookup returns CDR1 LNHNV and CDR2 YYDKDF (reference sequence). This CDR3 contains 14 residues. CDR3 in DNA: TGTGCCACCAGCTCTAGCGGGAGCGGGGTTGAGCAGTTCTTC. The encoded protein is CATSSSGSGVEQFF.

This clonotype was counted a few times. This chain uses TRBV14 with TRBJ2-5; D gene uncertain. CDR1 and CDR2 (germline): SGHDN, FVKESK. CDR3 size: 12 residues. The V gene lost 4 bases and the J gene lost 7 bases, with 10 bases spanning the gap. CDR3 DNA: TGTGCCAGCAGCCCAAAGATCGGGACCCAGTACTTC. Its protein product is CASSPKIGTQYF.

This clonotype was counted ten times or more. This CDR3 reads CASSPDPQGQLYGYTF. As DNA, the CDR3 is TGTGCCAGCAGCCCGGATCCCCAGGGACAACTTTATGGCTACACCTTC. The chain joins TRBV5-5 to TRBJ1-2, with D possibly TRBD1 on 6 matching bases. The CDR3 totals 16 residues. The germline V gene has CDR1 SGHKS and CDR2 YYEKEE (reference sequence). V was clipped by 4 bases and J by 5 bases, with 21 bases between them.